Reported below is one T cell receptor beta chain. The antigen this receptor binds is unknown. The sample holds no much larger clone one base away, and base qualities are not on file. Preparation of the library involved the immunoSEQ multiplex PCR assay. For the multiplex PCR, a mixture combining 60 forward primers for TCR Vbeta segments and 13 reverse primers for TCR Jbeta segments was used. The CDR3 region of rearranged TCR beta genes was amplified from genomic DNA by a multiplex PCR assay. The Illumina HiSeq System was used to sequence the amplified TCR beta libraries as 87-base-pair reads. The study's own analysis went as follows. A later analysis counted some 74 million unique TCR beta chains across the 650 to 700 repertoires, and around 9.9 million of these chains were shared by at least two donors. To remove PCR and sequencing errors, raw reads were error-corrected and collapsed into unique sequences using a nearest-neighbor algorithm that merged closely related sequences. CDR3 sequences were aligned to IMGT reference sequences to assign V, D and J gene segments. For a sequence to be retained, at least a six-nucleotide match to both a V gene segment and a J gene segment was required. A rearrangement counted as productive if the CDR3 had no stop codons and remained in frame with V and J, and every other rearrangement counted as non-productive. CDR3 was defined by IMGT convention, running from the second conserved V-encoded cysteine to the conserved J-encoded phenylalanine. The earlier analysis of about 610 of the donors excluded sequences that lacked an unambiguous match to a single V gene segment. An earlier analysis of over 450 of the donors classified V segments as functional when productive rearrangements were above 56.7% and as segregating when the standard deviation between donors was above 5%. A statistical classification framework was built for diagnosing cytomegalovirus status from the catalog of TCR beta chain sequences. V and J gene assignment, in a later analysis, came from comparing TCR nucleotide sequences with IMGT/GENE-DB human TR gene sequences. The TCRdist pipeline was used in a later analysis to assign CDR3 sequences and most-parsimonious VDJ recombination scenarios. In a later analysis, every TCR beta chain was defined by the combination of its CDR3 amino acid sequence and its V-gene family, and reads without a unique V-gene family were dropped. In a later analysis, approximately 590 highly shared, low-generation-probability nucleotide sequences were removed to address suspected cross-contamination and a sequencing artifact. In a later analysis, a clonal expansion index for each public chain was calculated from normalized within-repertoire ranks of inferred template counts. In a later analysis, generation probabilities were computed using a VDJ recombination model fitted to out-of-frame rearrangements, and the results were checked against IGoR. Hypergeometric tests were used in a later analysis to score TCR-TCR, TCR-HLA and TCR-CMV co-occurrence, with a repertoire-size bias correction applied to the TCR pairs. To estimate false discovery rates, a later analysis permuted the HLA or CMV assignments 20 times. In a later analysis, co-occurring TCRs were grouped using DBSCAN, with TCRdist sequence similarity added in when clustering inside HLA-allele-positive subsets. Co-occurrence clustering excluded repertoires with fewer than 30,000 or more than 120,000 public chains, plus five with anomalous nucleotide sharing. Entries here come from immuneACCESS through TCRdb and include only in-frame sequences with V and J called. Some clones fail to appear in such tables; in the studies checked, an unresolved V gene covers under half of the shortfall, and the cause of the remainder is unknown. That table gives V, J and clone size, and the DNA gave D and trimming. In this sample the table shows approximately 150,000 clones, roughly two thirds of which occur a single time. Under 3.5% of the sample belongs to the ten largest clones.

The cohort consisted of some 670 healthy bone marrow donors. At the time of sampling, every cohort member was nominally healthy, though immune exposures that went unrecorded were likely present. The donor tested CMV seronegative, placing the donor among the approximately 360 seronegative members of the cohort. Every donor gave a peripheral blood sample, and the peripheral blood mononuclear cells from that sample were used for TCR beta sequencing. The Qiagen DNeasy Blood Extraction Kit was used to extract genomic DNA from the blood cell samples. The data were taken from a study of cytomegalovirus exposure and HLA in healthy donors (dated by TCRdb to about 2017). Turning to the overall study: In an earlier analysis of 450 to 750 of the donors, under 300 Gb of sequence data and some 100 million unique TCR beta sequences from 150 million to 200 million T cells were reported. Roughly five DR-DQ haplotypes were treated as single units for association and clustering because of strong linkage in the cohort. A later analysis re-examined previously published TCR beta repertoires from 610 or so donors and added high-resolution HLA genotyping to investigate patterns of TCR occurrence. The number of typed donors differed by locus: 629-630 for A, B, C, DRB1 and DQB1; 522 for DQA1; 606 for DPA1; and 450 to 480 for DPB1. Every discovery cohort repertoire had been produced on one sequencing platform. Among about 410 genotyped donors of the cohort, an average of approximately 220,000 unique TCR beta nucleotide sequences was sequenced per donor, of which about 18% were non-productive. The study was designed to test whether signatures of past pathogen exposure could be identified by cataloging public T cell receptors. Among the approximately 400 genotyped donors, approximately 82% belonged to the genetic ancestry cluster associated with self-reported Caucasian donors. Rather than using new phenotypic data, the later analysis identified candidate immune exposures from TCR beta sequences and from how often those sequences occurred across donors. In a later genetic analysis, genome-wide SNP genotypes for about three fifths of the roughly 670 donors were used, and that subset was treated as a discovery cohort. An earlier analysis of roughly 580 of the donors used high-throughput TCR beta sequencing to judge whether each TCR beta V gene segment behaved as functional or pseudogenic. High-throughput TCR immunosequencing, statistical association of individual TCRs with disease status, and machine learning were combined to predict cytomegalovirus infection status. HLA typing included class I and class II loci at four-digit resolution. Donor age, sex, ethnicity and CMV serostatus were collected together with the repertoire data. Besides the first cohort of under 700 subjects, a separate validation cohort made up of 120 different subjects was used. An early release covering roughly 640 HLA-typed donors comprised approximately 290 gigabases of sequencing data and tens of millions of unique TCR sequences. The study profiled the T cell repertoires of under 700 subjects by immunosequencing and related them to cytomegalovirus serostatus.

Results the study describes overall, beyond this receptor: Linkage disequilibrium might explain the correlated functional status among segregating V segments, but an unknown experimental factor could not be ruled out. Because HLA typing was missing for some donors at each locus, association tests included only the typed subset. The classifier was reported to diagnose cytomegalovirus status with high specificity and sensitivity in both the original and validation cohorts. Most TCR sequences were seen in very few donors, while some public TCRs were found in many individuals. Compared with the roughly 720-donor mean, donors in an Asian-associated ancestry cluster had fewer N-insertions in productive TCRs, according to a later genetic analysis. In a later genetic analysis, a missense DCLRE1C variant was associated with V-gene and J-gene trimming of TCR beta chains, and the association was replicated in an independent cohort. Most CMV-associated TCR beta chains appeared to be HLA-restricted in a later analysis, and the HLA associations seemed to be driven largely by CMV exposure. A few of the identified cytomegalovirus-associated TCR beta chains were confirmed in vitro to be specific for cytomegalovirus antigens. According to the authors, the approach could potentially be generalized to other disease states and immunological phenotypes. Only TCR beta chains were sequenced in this cohort, and the absence of alpha or paired-chain data limited detectable features. In a later analysis, HLA-associated TCR beta chains were found to be more clonally expanded and to have lower generation probabilities than equally common non-associated chains. Assigning TCR associations to individual alleles was difficult when HLA alleles, especially DR and DQ, strongly co-occurred. Some IMGT-functional V segments, including TRBV6-2 and TRBV6-3, could not be told apart with the 87-base-pair reads, so those segments were excluded. According to a later analysis, parvovirus B19, influenza, CMV and Epstein-Barr virus appeared linked to several top co-occurrence clusters. For the cohort, immune exposure information was limited to CMV serostatus. A group of highly shared sequence variants was considered likely to be a technical artifact of the sequencing pipeline. A further reported finding was that TCR beta sequences accurately predicted the HLA-A and HLA-B alleles for most subjects in the first cohort. Because counts were too low, about 15 rarely observed V segments, including chromosome 9 orphons, were left out of the earlier analysis of 587 of the donors. Presence/absence analyses assumed roughly uniform sequencing depth across donors, an assumption that may not hold. Broadly in line with IMGT annotations, most TCR beta V segments showed up in productive rearrangements about 90% or about 30% of the time in an earlier analysis of 450 to 750 of the donors. In the study, approximately 150 TCR beta chains were listed as associated with cytomegalovirus. In a later analysis, the rate of TCR association differed among HLA loci, with DRB1 alleles having the most associated TCRs and HLA-C alleles having the fewest. At a false discovery rate of 0.05, a later analysis linked around 17,000 TCR beta sequences to specific HLA alleles.

CDR3 length: 14 amino acids, cysteine to phenylalanine. CDR3 DNA only is kept here, 42 bases in frame from base 1. Deletion took 7 bases off V and 7 bases off J, with a span of 16 bases between the germline ends. Reading the germline V gene gives CDR1 MGHDK and CDR2 SYGVNS. The sequenced sample was PBMCs. The chain couples TRBV25-1 to TRBJ2-2; tentative D gene TRBD1, with 6 bases matching. The clonotype was recovered from a woman in her thirties in good health and CMV-seronegative. The DNA reads TGTGCCAGCAAAAACAGGGTCGCTGGCGGGGAGCTGTTTTTT. Translation gives CASKNRVAGGELFF.